Below, 27 T cell receptor beta chains from the same sample are listed, as sequenced in a study of blood T cell repertoires in COVID-19. Measured with immunoSEQ multiplex PCR; TCRdb has only the in-frame clones, and not every one. This table holds fewer than 250,000 clones, around 86% found once. Sequencing was carried out using PBMCs or T cells enriched from blood (not recorded which). The source is a woman in her forties or fifties with acute COVID-19.

This clone appeared once. This chain uses TRBV2 with TRBJ1-4; D is undetermined. V was pared by 6 bases and J by 3 bases, with 8 bases between. The V gene's germline CDR1 is SNHLY and CDR2 FYNNEI. The CDR3 loop spans 13 amino acids. DNA of the CDR3: TGTGCCAGCAGCGACTCGCCTAATGAAAAACTGTTTTTT. This sequence encodes CASSDSPNEKLFF.

The chain uses TRBV7-2 and TRBJ1-6; 10 nucleotides align to TRBD1. V lost 7 bases, J lost 9 bases, and 6 bases stayed unmatched. This CDR3 spans 14 amino acids. CDR1 and CDR2 (germline): SGHTA, FQGNSA. The CDR3 protein is CASTTRTGGSPLHF. The CDR3 nucleotides are TGTGCCAGCACCACAAGGACAGGGGGTTCACCCCTCCACTTT.

The chain joins TRBV7-2 to TRBJ2-5, with 9 bases aligning to TRBD2. Germline-derived CDR1 and CDR2 are SGHTA and FQGNSA. J lost 5 bases, V lost 1 base, and 11 bases had no gene match. The CDR3 contains 17 residues. The CDR3, as DNA: TGTGCCAGCAGCTTAGATCTTCAATGGCGGGAGGGGGAGACCCAGTACTTC. It translates to CASSLDLQWREGETQYF.

CDR3 loop: CASSPPGLAGGVETQYF. The CDR3 region has the DNA TGTGCCAGCAGCCCCCCGGGACTAGCGGGGGGTGTAGAGACCCAGTACTTC. The V and J genes are TRBV27 and TRBJ2-5; 15 nucleotides align to TRBD2. V dropped 6 bases and J dropped 4; count of bases not matched to a gene: 9. The germline V gene has CDR1 MNHEY and CDR2 SMNVEV (reference sequence). The CDR3 covers 17 residues.

The chain uses TRBV7-8 and TRBJ2-6, with D maybe TRBD2 (6 bases). In germline, CDR1 is SGHVS, CDR2 FQNEAQ. This CDR3 contains 20 residues. Trimming cost V 0 bases and J 0 bases, with 18 bases left between them. The CDR3 region is CASSLAPRGSRTSGANVLTF. The DNA for the CDR3 is TGTGCCAGCAGCTTAGCGCCGCGGGGCTCCCGGACCTCTGGGGCCAACGTCCTGACTTTC.

The chain joins TRBV27 to TRBJ1-1; possible D gene TRBD1, 6 bases. Germline CDR1 and CDR2: MNHEY and SMNVEV (reference sequence). Between the trimmed V and J ends, which lost 6 bases and 9 bases, there was a span of 14 bases. This CDR3 contains 12 residues. The CDR3 DNA is TGTGCCAGCAGCCGGGGCAGGGGTCAAGCTTTCTTT. Its translation: CASSRGRGQAFF.

The chain uses TRBV10-2 and TRBJ1-2, with D possibly matching TRBD1 (5 bases). The CDR3 spans 14 residues. V was clipped by 0 bases and J by 4 bases, with 9 bases between them. Germline values: CDR1 WSHSY, CDR2 SAAADI. CDR3 sequence: CASSESGPSYGYTF. The CDR3 DNA is TGCGCCAGCAGTGAGTCGGGGCCGAGCTATGGCTACACCTTC.

CDR3 residues: CASSFLHTGELFF. DNA for the CDR3: TGTGCCAGCAGTTTTCTCCACACCGGGGAGCTGTTTTTT. The chain couples TRBV12-3 or TRBV12-4 to TRBJ2-2; no reliable D call. The CDR3 extends over 13 amino acids. Trimming pared 3 bases from V and 3 bases from J, leaving 5 bases between.

The rearrangement joins TRBV30 to TRBJ2-1, with no clear D. V gave up 3 bases and J gave up 0 bases, with 3 bases separating them. The CDR3 has 12 amino acids. Germline V CDR1 and CDR2: GTSNPN, SVGIG (reference sequence). The DNA of the CDR3 is TGTGCCTGGAGGAGCTCCTACAATGAGCAGTTCTTC. Protein product: CAWRSSYNEQFF.

The chain links TRBV20-1 to TRBJ1-1; TRBD1 is a possible D gene (5 bases). V shed 5 bases and J shed 6 bases, with 10 bases lying between them. The CDR3 contains 11 residues. In germline, CDR1 is DFQATT, CDR2 SNEGSKA (reference sequence). The CDR3 coding sequence is TGCAGTGCTGCCGACAGACCTGAAGCTTTCTTT. Encoded protein: CSAADRPEAFF.

This rearrangement joins TRBV28 to TRBJ2-2, with 11 bases identical to TRBD1. The V gene's germline CDR1 is MDHEN and CDR2 SYDVKM. The CDR3 sequence is 18 residues long. V lost 10 bases, J lost 2 bases, and 15 bases stayed unmatched. CDR3 residues: CATTVDRGPLGNTGELFF. The CDR3 nucleotides are TGTGCCACCACCGTGGACAGGGGGCCTCTCGGTAACACCGGGGAGCTGTTTTTT.

V gene TRBV19 combines with J gene TRBJ2-7; 12 bases align to TRBD1. Germline V lookup: CDR1 LNHDA, CDR2 SQIVND (reference sequence). The length of the CDR3 is 20 residues. V was pared by 3 bases and J by 0 bases, with 15 bases of the junction left unmatched. CDR3 residues: CASSIAPGQGATYYSYEQYF. For the CDR3, the DNA is TGTGCCAGTAGTATCGCACCGGGACAGGGGGCGACCTACTACTCCTACGAGCAGTACTTC.

The V and J genes are TRBV9 and TRBJ1-2, with unresolved D. Trimming pared 0 bases from V and 7 bases from J, leaving 7 bases between. The CDR3 runs 12 residues. Germline loops: CDR1 SGDLS, CDR2 YYNGEE. The CDR3 reads CASSVAYSGYTF. The CDR3 bases are TGTGCCAGCAGCGTAGCCTACAGTGGCTACACCTTC. The whole variable domain, remainder taken from reference TRBV9 and TRBJ1-2, is DSGVTQTPKHLITATGQRVTLRCSPRSGDLSVYWYQQSLDQGLQFLIQYYNGEERAKGNILERFSAQQFPDLHSELNLSSLELGDSALYFCASSVAYSGYTFGSGTRLTVV.

This clone was counted once. CDR3 coding DNA: TGTGCCAGCAGTTTAAACGGACTGGGACTAGCGGCAAGCACAGATACGCAGTATTTT. It is translated as CASSLNGLGLAASTDTQYF. V and J are TRBV27 and TRBJ2-3, with 11 bases aligning to TRBD2. CDR3 size: 19 residues. V was pared by 2 bases and J by 0 bases, with 10 bases of the junction left unmatched. Germline CDR1 and CDR2: MNHEY and SMNVEV (reference sequence).

J is TRBJ2-7 and V is TRBV3-1 (or the pseudogene TRBV3-2); 9 bases agree with TRBD1. V dropped 8 bases and J dropped 5; count of bases not matched to a gene: 4. This CDR3 spans 12 amino acids. The V gene's germline CDR1 is LGHDT and CDR2 YNNKEL (reference sequence). The CDR3 DNA is TGTGCCAGCGGGGACAGGGTGGACGAGCAGTACTTC. Encoded protein: CASGDRVDEQYF.

The table lists this clone with a count of one. V and J are TRBV27 and TRBJ2-5; 9 nucleotides match TRBD1. V trimming: 3 bases; J trimming: 5 bases; junction bases outside the gene matches: 7. This CDR3 has 15 residues. In germline, CDR1 is MNHEY, CDR2 SMNVEV (reference sequence). CDR3 amino acids: CASSFAQGAGETQYF. The CDR3 DNA sequence: TGTGCCAGCAGTTTTGCACAGGGGGCTGGGGAGACCCAGTACTTC.

The CDR3 loop is CASSLGGTTMETQYF. The CDR3 bases are TGCGCCAGCAGCTTGGGCGGGACCACCATGGAGACCCAGTACTTC. V and J are TRBV5-1 and TRBJ2-5; TRBD2 might be the D (6 bases). This CDR3 comprises 15 residues. Trimming took off 0 bases at V and 5 bases at J, with 14 bases between the two ends. CDR1 and CDR2 from the germline V gene are SGHRS and YFSETQ.

The gene calls are TRBV6-1 and TRBJ1-3, with D possibly matching TRBD1 (5 bases). The germline V and J ends were trimmed by 3 bases and 0 bases, with 15 bases remaining between them. Germline assignment: CDR1 MNHNS and CDR2 SASEGT. This CDR3 spans 17 amino acids. Written as DNA, the CDR3 is TGTGCCAGCAGTGATTCCGGCGGGACCTTCTCTGGAAACACCATATATTTT. Translated, it gives CASSDSGGTFSGNTIYF.

The chain joins TRBV7-2 to TRBJ2-5; the match to TRBD2 covers 12 bases. Germline V gives CDR1 SGHTA, CDR2 FQGNSA. With 0 bases clipped from V and 4 bases from J, the junction kept 9 bases outside the gene matches. The CDR3 has 18 residues. This CDR3 is CASSLAKLAGGPRETQYF. DNA for the CDR3: TGTGCCAGCAGCTTAGCGAAGCTAGCGGGAGGGCCGAGAGAGACCCAGTACTTC.

This clone was observed a handful of times. The chain has TRBV4-3 and TRBJ2-2, with D possibly matching TRBD2 (6 bases). The CDR3 spans 14 residues. V shed 6 bases and J shed 3 bases, with 11 bases lying between them. Germline lookup yields CDR1 LGHNA and CDR2 YSLEER. The CDR3 sequence: CASRNGGDTGELFF. The CDR3 DNA reads TGCGCCAGCAGGAACGGAGGGGACACCGGGGAGCTGTTTTTT.

The chain couples TRBV6-5 to TRBJ2-2; D unclear. There are 12 residues in the CDR3. Germline loops: CDR1 MNHEY, CDR2 SVGAGI. Trimming left V 2 bases short and J 6 bases short, with 4 bases between. CDR3 bases: TGTGCCAGCAGTTACACAGCCGGGGAGCTGTTTTTT. This sequence encodes CASSYTAGELFF.

This clone was recorded only once. The identical CDR3 is also encoded by other nucleotide sequences in the sample. This chain connects TRBV18 to TRBJ2-7; TRBD2 might be the D (5 bases). V gave up 6 bases and J gave up 2 bases, with 11 bases separating them. CDR1 and CDR2 from the germline V gene are KGHSH and LQKENI. CDR3 length equals 13 residues. The CDR3 DNA reads as TGTGCCAGCTCGAAGGACTCGACCTACGAGCAGTACTTC. Encoded protein: CASSKDSTYEQYF.

The chain recombines TRBV18 with TRBJ2-1; 7 bases are a match to TRBD2. The CDR3 sequence is 15 residues long. Trimming took 3 bases from V and 4 from J; bases not matched to a gene: 6. Germline values: CDR1 KGHSH, CDR2 LQKENI. DNA for the CDR3: TGTGCCAGCTCACCGGGAGCGGGACCATACAATGAGCAGTTCTTC. It yields the protein CASSPGAGPYNEQFF.

This chain uses TRBV28 with TRBJ1-2; weak D call: TRBD1 (6 bases). The CDR3 length is 14 residues. Germline V gives CDR1 MDHEN, CDR2 SYDVKM. V was pared by 5 bases and J by 5 bases, with 15 bases between. The CDR3 coding sequence is TGTGCCAGCAGTCCGACCGACAGGCCTTATGGCTACACCTTC. Its translation: CASSPTDRPYGYTF.

Details on this clone: The identical CDR3 is also encoded by other nucleotide sequences in the sample. V usage is TRBV7-2 and J usage is TRBJ2-5; TRBD1 matches 7 bases. CDR1 is SGHTA, CDR2 FQGNSA, per germline. The CDR3 consists of 13 residues. The V and J ends lost 5 bases and 5 bases, in that order; junction bases with no gene match: 5. CDR3: CASSRQGGETQYF. The CDR3 DNA follows: TGTGCCAGCAGCCGACAAGGGGGCGAGACCCAGTACTTC.

This clone appeared once. The J gene is TRBJ2-7, the V gene TRBV18; maybe TRBD1 (5 bases). Trimming cost V 4 bases and J 3 bases, with 7 bases left between them. The germline CDR1 and CDR2 sequences are KGHSH and LQKENI. The CDR3 has 12 residues. The CDR3 bases are TGTGCCAGCTCACTGCAGGGCTACGAGCAGTACTTC. This gives the protein CASSLQGYEQYF.

V is TRBV29-1 and J is TRBJ2-7, with 8 bases aligning to TRBD2. There are 13 residues in the CDR3. Germline V gives CDR1 SQVTM, CDR2 ANQGSEA. The ends lost 5 bases at V and 2 bases at J; junction bases unmatched: 5. CDR3 sequence (DNA): TGCAGCGTTCCCCTAGCGGGCACCTACGAGCAGTACTTC. As protein: CSVPLAGTYEQYF.